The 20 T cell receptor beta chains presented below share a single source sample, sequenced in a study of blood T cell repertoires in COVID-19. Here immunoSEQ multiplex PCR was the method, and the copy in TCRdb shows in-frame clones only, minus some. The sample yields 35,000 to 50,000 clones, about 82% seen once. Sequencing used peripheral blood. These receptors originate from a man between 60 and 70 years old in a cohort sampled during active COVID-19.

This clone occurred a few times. Written as DNA, the CDR3 is TGTGCCAGCAGCGTAGCTACGGGGGTAGGCTACACCTTC. The encoded protein is CASSVATGVGYTF. The V gene is TRBV9, the J gene TRBJ1-2; D possibly corresponds to TRBD1 (5 bases). Per the germline V gene, CDR1 is SGDLS and CDR2 is YYNGEE. The V end lost 0 bases, the J end lost 8 bases, and 11 bases lay between the germline ends. This CDR3 has 13 amino acids.

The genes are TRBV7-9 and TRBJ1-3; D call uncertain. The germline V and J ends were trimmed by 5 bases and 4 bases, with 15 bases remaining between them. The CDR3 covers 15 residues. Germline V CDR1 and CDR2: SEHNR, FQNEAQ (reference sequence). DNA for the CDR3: TGTGCCAGCAGCCCCGGTAGGACTGGCGGAAACACCATATATTTT. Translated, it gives CASSPGRTGGNTIYF.

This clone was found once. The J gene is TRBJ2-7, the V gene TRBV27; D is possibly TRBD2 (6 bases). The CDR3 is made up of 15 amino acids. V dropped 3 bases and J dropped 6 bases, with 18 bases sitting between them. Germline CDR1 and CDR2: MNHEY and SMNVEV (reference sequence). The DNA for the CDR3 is TGTGCCAGCAGTTTCGGGGGTGCTCTCATCGGCGAGCAGTACTTC. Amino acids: CASSFGGALIGEQYF.

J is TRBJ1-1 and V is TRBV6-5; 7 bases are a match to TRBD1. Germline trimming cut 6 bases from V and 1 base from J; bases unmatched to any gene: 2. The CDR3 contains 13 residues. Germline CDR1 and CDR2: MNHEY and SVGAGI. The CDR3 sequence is CASSRGENTEAFF. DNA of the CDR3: TGTGCCAGCAGCAGGGGGGAGAACACTGAAGCTTTCTTT.

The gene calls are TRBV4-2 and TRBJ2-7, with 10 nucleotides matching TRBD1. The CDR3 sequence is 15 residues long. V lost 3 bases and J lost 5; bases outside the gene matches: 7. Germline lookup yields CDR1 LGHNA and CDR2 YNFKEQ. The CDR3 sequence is CASSHGQGGVNEQYF. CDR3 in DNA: TGTGCCAGCAGCCATGGACAGGGGGGGGTAAACGAGCAGTACTTC.

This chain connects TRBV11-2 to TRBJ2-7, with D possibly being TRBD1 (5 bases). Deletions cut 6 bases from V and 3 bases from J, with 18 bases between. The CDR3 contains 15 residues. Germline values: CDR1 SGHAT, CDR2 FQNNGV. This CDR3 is CASSNPGKKGYEQYF. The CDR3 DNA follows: TGTGCCAGCAGTAACCCAGGGAAAAAGGGCTACGAGCAGTACTTC.

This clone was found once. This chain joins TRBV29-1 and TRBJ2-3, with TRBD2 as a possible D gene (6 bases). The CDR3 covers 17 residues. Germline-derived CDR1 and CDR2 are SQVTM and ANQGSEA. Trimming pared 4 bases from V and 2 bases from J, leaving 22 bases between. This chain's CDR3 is CSVVSGLGIRATDTQYF. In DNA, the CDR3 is TGCAGCGTTGTAAGCGGGTTGGGGATCCGAGCCACAGATACGCAGTATTTT.

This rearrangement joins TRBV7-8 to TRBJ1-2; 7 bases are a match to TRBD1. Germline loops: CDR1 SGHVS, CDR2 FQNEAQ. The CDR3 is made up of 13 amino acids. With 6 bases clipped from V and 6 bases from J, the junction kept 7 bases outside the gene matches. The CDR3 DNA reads TGTGCCAGCAGATTCGGGACAGCCGATGGCTACACCTTC. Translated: CASRFGTADGYTF.

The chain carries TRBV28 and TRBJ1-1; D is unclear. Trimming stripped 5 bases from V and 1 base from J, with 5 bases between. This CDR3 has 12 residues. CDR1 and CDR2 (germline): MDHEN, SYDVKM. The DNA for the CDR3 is TGTGCCAGCAGTCTTAAGAACACTGAAGCTTTCTTT. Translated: CASSLKNTEAFF. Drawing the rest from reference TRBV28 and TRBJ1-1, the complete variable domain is DVKVTQSSRYLVKRTGEKVFLECVQDMDHENMFWYRQDPGLGLRLIYFSYDVKMKEKGDIPEGYSVSREKKERFSLILESASTNQTSMYLCASSLKNTEAFFGQGTRLTVV.

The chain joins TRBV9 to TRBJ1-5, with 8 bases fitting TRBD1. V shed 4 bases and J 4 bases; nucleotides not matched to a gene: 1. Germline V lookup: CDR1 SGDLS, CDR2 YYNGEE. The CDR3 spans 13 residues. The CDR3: CASSRDRNQPQHF. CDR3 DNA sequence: TGTGCCAGCAGCCGGGACAGGAATCAGCCCCAGCATTTT.

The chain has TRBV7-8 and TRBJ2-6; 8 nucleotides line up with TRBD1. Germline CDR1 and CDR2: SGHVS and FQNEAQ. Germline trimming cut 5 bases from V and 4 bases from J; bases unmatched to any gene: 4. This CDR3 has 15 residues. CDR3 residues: CASSLQGAGANVLTF. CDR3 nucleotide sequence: TGTGCCAGCAGCCTTCAGGGGGCCGGGGCCAACGTCCTGACTTTC.

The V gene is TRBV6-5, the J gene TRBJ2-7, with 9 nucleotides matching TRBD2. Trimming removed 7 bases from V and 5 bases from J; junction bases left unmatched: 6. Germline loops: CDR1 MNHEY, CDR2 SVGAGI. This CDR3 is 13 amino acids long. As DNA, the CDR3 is TGTGCCAGCATAAAGCGGGAGGTGGACGAGCAGTACTTC. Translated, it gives CASIKREVDEQYF.

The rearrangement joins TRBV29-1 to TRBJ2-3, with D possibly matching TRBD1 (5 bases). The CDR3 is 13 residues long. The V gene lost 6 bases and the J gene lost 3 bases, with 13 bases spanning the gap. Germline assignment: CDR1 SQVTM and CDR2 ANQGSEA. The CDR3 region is CSVPRDRTDTQYF. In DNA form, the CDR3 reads TGCAGCGTCCCCCGAGACAGAACAGATACGCAGTATTTT.

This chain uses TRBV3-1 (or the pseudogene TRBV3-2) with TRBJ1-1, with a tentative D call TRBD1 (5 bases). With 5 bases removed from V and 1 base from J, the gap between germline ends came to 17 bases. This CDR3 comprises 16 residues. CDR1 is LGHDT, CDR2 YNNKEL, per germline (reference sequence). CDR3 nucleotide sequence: TGTGCCAGCAGCGACCCGGGACTCGGCTGGAACACTGAAGCTTTCTTT. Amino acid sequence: CASSDPGLGWNTEAFF.

CDR3 in amino acids: CAWNLGGWSYGYTF. CDR3 nucleotides: TGTGCCTGGAACCTCGGGGGGTGGTCTTATGGCTACACCTTC. The chain links TRBV30 to TRBJ1-2; D might be TRBD1 (5 bases). The CDR3 covers 14 residues. Deletions cut 4 bases from V and 5 bases from J, with 17 bases between. CDR1 and CDR2 (germline): GTSNPN, SVGIG (reference sequence). The full variable domain, in which reference TRBV30 and TRBJ1-2 provide the parts outside the CDR3, is SQTIHQWPATLVQPVGSPLSLECTVEGTSNPNLYWYRQAAGRGLQLLFYSVGIGQISSEVPQNLSASRPQDRQFILSSKKLLLSDSGFYLCAWNLGGWSYGYTFGSGTRLTVV.

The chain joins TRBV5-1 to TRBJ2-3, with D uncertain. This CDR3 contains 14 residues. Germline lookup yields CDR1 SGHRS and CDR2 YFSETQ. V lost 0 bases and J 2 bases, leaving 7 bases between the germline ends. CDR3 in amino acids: CASSLAANTDTQYF. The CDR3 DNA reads TGCGCCAGCAGCTTGGCCGCGAACACAGATACGCAGTATTTT.

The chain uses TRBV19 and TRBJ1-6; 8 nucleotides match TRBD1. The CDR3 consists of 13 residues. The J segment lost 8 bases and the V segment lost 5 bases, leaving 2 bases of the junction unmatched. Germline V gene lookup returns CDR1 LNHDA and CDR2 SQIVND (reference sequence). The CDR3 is CASSQGADSPLHF. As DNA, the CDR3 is TGTGCCAGTAGTCAGGGGGCTGATTCACCCCTCCACTTT.

The CDR3 bases are TGTGCCAGCAGACCCCCGGGACAGAGCTACGAGCAGTACTTC. It is translated as CASRPPGQSYEQYF. The chain has TRBV6-5 and TRBJ2-7, with 7 bases identical to TRBD1. The CDR3 is 14 amino acids. Germline trimming cut 6 bases from V and 3 bases from J; bases unmatched to any gene: 8. CDR1 is MNHEY and CDR2 is SVGAGI in the germline V gene.

In nucleotides, the CDR3 is TGCGCCAGCAGTAAACAGGGCCTCTCACCCCTCCACTTT. Protein product: CASSKQGLSPLHF. This chain uses TRBV23-1 with TRBJ1-6; possible D gene TRBD1, 6 bases. TRBV23-1 is an ORF; its function is uncertain. V was pared by 5 bases and J by 10 bases, with 12 bases between. CDR3 length equals 13 residues.

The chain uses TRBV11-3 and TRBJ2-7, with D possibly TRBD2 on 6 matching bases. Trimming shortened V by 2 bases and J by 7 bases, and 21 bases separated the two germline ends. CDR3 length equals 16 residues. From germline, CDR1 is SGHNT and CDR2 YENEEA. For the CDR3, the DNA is TGTGCCAGCAGCTTATTGGTGTTAGGAGGGATGGGGGAGCAGTACTTC. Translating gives CASSLLVLGGMGEQYF.